These 17 T cell receptor beta chains were sequenced from one sample in a study of blood T cell repertoires in COVID-19. Measured with immunoSEQ multiplex PCR; TCRdb has only the in-frame clones, and not every one. The repertoire holds fewer than 250,000 clones, 84% seen once, with 15% to 20% in the top ten. Material: peripheral blood. The receptors were gathered from a human donor in a cohort sampled during active COVID-19.

V and J are TRBV5-1 and TRBJ2-3; the match to TRBD2 covers 10 bases. The CDR3 totals 18 residues. The germline V gene has CDR1 SGHRS and CDR2 YFSETQ. V dropped 0 bases and J dropped 4; count of bases not matched to a gene: 11. The CDR3 protein is CASSLALAGAGGPDTQYF. DNA for the CDR3: TGCGCCAGCAGCTTGGCCCTAGCGGGGGCGGGAGGACCAGATACGCAGTATTTT.

The gene calls are TRBV18 and TRBJ2-1; TRBD2 matches at 9 bases. Germline CDR1 KGHSH, CDR2 LQKENI. CDR3 size: 17 residues. V shed 6 bases and J 4 bases; nucleotides not matched to a gene: 13. CDR3 nucleotides: TGTGCCAGCTCTCCCCCGAGTAGCGGGAGTAAGTACAATGAGCAGTTCTTC. Its translation is CASSPPSSGSKYNEQFF.

As to this clone: Other DNA sequences of this sample code for an identical CDR3. The chain couples TRBV5-1 to TRBJ2-5; the D gene is possibly TRBD1 (5 bases). The length of the CDR3 is 14 residues. Germline lookup yields CDR1 SGHRS and CDR2 YFSETQ. Between the trimmed V and J ends, which lost 0 bases and 1 base, there was a span of 7 bases. CDR3 nucleotide sequence: TGCGCCAGCAGCTTGGCGACAGCCCAAGAGACCCAGTACTTC. Translation: CASSLATAQETQYF.

CDR3: CASSLSGNTEAFF. The CDR3 DNA reads TGTGCCAGCAGCTTATCGGGGAACACTGAAGCTTTCTTT. The chain uses TRBV11-1 and TRBJ1-1; D unclear. CDR1 SGHAT and CDR2 FQDESV come from the germline V gene (reference sequence). The length of the CDR3 is 13 residues. Trimming pared 2 bases from V and 1 base from J, leaving 5 bases between.

This clone was recorded at least ten times. The chain carries TRBV4-1 and TRBJ1-6, with a possible D match to TRBD1 (6 bases). Trimming pared 6 bases from V and 3 bases from J, leaving 9 bases between. CDR3 size: 14 residues. Germline V gene lookup returns CDR1 MGHRA and CDR2 YSYEKL. This CDR3 reads CASRADSYNSPLHF. The CDR3 coding sequence is TGCGCCAGCAGGGCGGACAGCTATAATTCACCCCTCCACTTT.

The chain carries TRBV7-9 and TRBJ1-5; D remains ambiguous. The ends were cut back, 5 bases at V and 7 bases at J, with 9 bases in the middle. CDR1 and CDR2 (germline): SEHNR, FQNEAQ (reference sequence). The CDR3 runs 12 residues. This CDR3 is CASSRPEQPQHF. The CDR3 DNA follows: TGTGCCAGCAGCCGTCCGGAGCAGCCCCAGCATTTT. The full variable domain, completed using reference TRBV7-9 and TRBJ1-5, is DTGVSQNPRHKITKRGQNVTFRCDPISEHNRLYWYRQTLGQGPEFLTYFQNEAQLEKSRLLSDRFSAERPKGSFSTLEIQRTEQGDSAMYLCASSRPEQPQHFGDGTRLSIL.

This clone was seen only a few times. V gene TRBV11-1 combines with J gene TRBJ1-2; D is possibly TRBD1 (6 bases). The CDR3 spans 14 residues. With 5 bases removed from V and 8 bases from J, the gap between germline ends came to 18 bases. Looked up from germline, CDR1 is SGHAT and CDR2 is FQDESV (reference sequence). CDR3 nucleotide sequence: TGTGCCAGCAGCCTATTACAGGGTGCTGACGGCTACACCTTC. It yields the protein CASSLLQGADGYTF.

V usage is TRBV18 and J usage is TRBJ2-2; 7 positions agree with TRBD2. Trimming cost V 8 bases and J 1 base; bases outside gene matches: 4. The CDR3 is made up of 14 amino acids. In germline, CDR1 is KGHSH, CDR2 LQKENI. The CDR3 here is CASARGVNTGELFF. The CDR3 bases are TGTGCCAGCGCTCGGGGGGTGAACACCGGGGAGCTGTTTTTT.

This rearrangement joins TRBV7-2 to TRBJ1-2; 8 nucleotides agree with TRBD1. Trimming at V came to 6 bases and at J to 4 bases, leaving 13 bases not matched to a gene. Germline CDR1 reads SGHTA; CDR2 reads FQGNSA. The CDR3 is 16 amino acids. CDR3 residues: CASSSTGTGTSYGYTF. The DNA of the CDR3 is TGTGCCAGCAGTTCCACCGGGACAGGAACATCCTATGGCTACACCTTC. Together with reference TRBV7-2 and TRBJ1-2, the CDR3 gives the full variable domain: GAGVSQSPSNKVTEKGKDVELRCDPISGHTALYWYRQSLGQGLEFLIYFQGNSAPDKSGLPSDRFSAERTGGSVSTLTIQRTQQEDSAVYLCASSSTGTGTSYGYTFGSGTRLTVV.

V is TRBV9 and J is TRBJ2-5, with 9 bases fitting TRBD2. The J segment lost 0 bases and the V segment lost 2 bases, leaving 11 bases of the junction unmatched. The CDR3 loop spans 18 amino acids. CDR1 and CDR2 from the germline V gene are SGDLS and YYNGEE. The CDR3 bases are TGTGCCAGCAGCGTCGGGGCTAGCGGGGCATCGTACCAAGAGACCCAGTACTTC. Protein: CASSVGASGASYQETQYF. The full variable domain, its missing parts supplied by reference TRBV9 and TRBJ2-5, is DSGVTQTPKHLITATGQRVTLRCSPRSGDLSVYWYQQSLDQGLQFLIQYYNGEERAKGNILERFSAQQFPDLHSELNLSSLELGDSALYFCASSVGASGASYQETQYFGPGTRLLVL.

The J gene is TRBJ2-2, the V gene TRBV29-1; TRBD2 aligns across 7 bases. CDR1 is SQVTM, CDR2 ANQGSEA, per germline. This CDR3 spans 12 amino acids. V lost 3 bases and J lost 7; bases outside the gene matches: 2. DNA of the CDR3: TGCAGCGTTGAGGGGGGGAGCGGGGAGCTGTTTTTT. Protein: CSVEGGSGELFF.

The chain has TRBV4-1 and TRBJ1-5, with unresolved D. Between the trimmed V and J ends, which lost 1 base and 1 base, there was a span of 14 bases. Germline loops: CDR1 MGHRA, CDR2 YSYEKL. This CDR3 has 17 residues. The CDR3 reads CASSQGWPAGSNQPQHF. Written as DNA, the CDR3 is TGCGCCAGCAGCCAAGGATGGCCGGCGGGGAGCAATCAGCCCCAGCATTTT.

CDR3 protein: CASSRLDSRTGELFF. CDR3 DNA: TGTGCCAGCAGCCGATTGGACAGTCGCACCGGGGAGCTGTTTTTT. The chain carries TRBV28 and TRBJ2-2; D possibly corresponds to TRBD1 (6 bases). Trimming removed 6 bases at V and 4 bases at J, with 15 bases between. Germline values: CDR1 MDHEN, CDR2 SYDVKM. The CDR3 sequence is 15 residues long. Variable domain in full (rest from reference TRBV28 and TRBJ2-2): DVKVTQSSRYLVKRTGEKVFLECVQDMDHENMFWYRQDPGLGLRLIYFSYDVKMKEKGDIPEGYSVSREKKERFSLILESASTNQTSMYLCASSRLDSRTGELFFGEGSRLTVL.

V usage is TRBV27 and J usage is TRBJ1-6; D remains unclear. The CDR3 loop spans 14 amino acids. CDR1 and CDR2 (germline): MNHEY, SMNVEV (reference sequence). Trimming pared 7 bases from V and 5 bases from J, leaving 12 bases between. The CDR3 coding sequence is TGTGCCAGCACCTTCAGGATGAATAATTCACCCCTCCACTTT. As protein: CASTFRMNNSPLHF.

The chain has TRBV7-6 and TRBJ2-3, with 10 positions matching TRBD2. The CDR3 spans 16 residues. The ends lost 4 bases at V and 4 bases at J; junction bases unmatched: 8. Germline V gene data show CDR1 as SGHVS and CDR2 as FNYEAQ. CDR3 DNA sequence: TGTGCCAGCAGCTCCCAAGCGGGAGGGCACCCAGATACGCAGTATTTT. Protein product: CASSSQAGGHPDTQYF.

The V and J genes are TRBV2 and TRBJ2-1; 8 bases line up with TRBD1. The CDR3 totals 15 residues. Germline CDR1 reads SNHLY; CDR2 reads FYNNEI. The junction had 15 bases not matched to a gene; V was cut back by 8 bases and J by 9 bases. CDR3 sequence: CASVESRQGKGEQFF. The CDR3 DNA follows: TGTGCCAGCGTCGAATCGAGACAGGGGAAGGGTGAGCAGTTCTTC.

The chain links TRBV14 to TRBJ1-2; D is unclear. The germline V and J ends were trimmed by 1 base and 0 bases, with 6 bases remaining between them. This CDR3 is built from 14 residues. The germline CDR1 and CDR2 sequences are SGHDN and FVKESK. Written as DNA, the CDR3 is TGTGCCAGCAGCCAAGTAGCCACTAACTATGGCTACACCTTC. It encodes CASSQVATNYGYTF.